Listed below are T cell receptor beta chains from one sample, sequenced in a study of control samples from healthy donors and cancer patients. Using immunoSEQ multiplex PCR, the repertoire was profiled, and TCRdb retains in-frame clones only, with some absent. The sample lists over 100,000 clones, 75% to 95% occurring once. The sample taken for sequencing was blood. Receptors were obtained from a man aged 40-55 years in good health. The CDR3 runs from the conserved cysteine through the conserved F or W. D genes are given only for firm matches. Clone size is shown for a subset of rows, as once, few, many or a class of expanded clone.

TRBV6-1,TRBJ2-1,TRBD2,NA,TGTGCCAGCAGTGAAGTGCGGGAGGATGCGTTCTTC,CASSEVREDAFF
TRBV18,TRBJ2-7,NA,NA,TGTGCCAGCTCACCGGGCGGATTCCAATCCGAGCAGTACTTC,CASSPGGFQSEQYF
TRBV7-9,TRBJ2-4,NA,NA,TGTGCCAGCAGCCTCGACAGCAAAAACATTCAGTACTTC,CASSLDSKNIQYF
TRBV6-1,TRBJ1-2,TRBD1,NA,TGTGCCAGCAGTGCGGACAGGGGGGCATCTAACTATGGCTACACCTTC,CASSADRGASNYGYTF
TRBV6-5,TRBJ1-1,NA,few,TGTGCCAGCAAACGGAACACTGAAGCTTTCTTT,CASKRNTEAFF
TRBV7-2,TRBJ1-1,NA,once,TGTGCCAGCAGCTTAAATCAGGGGCTAGGTACTGAAGCTTTCTTT,CASSLNQGLGTEAFF
TRBV11-2,TRBJ2-7,TRBD2,few,TGTGCCAGCCAATGGCGGGGGGGGACCTCCTACGAGCAGTACTTC,CASQWRGGTSYEQYF
TRBV13,TRBJ1-5,NA,NA,TGTGCCAGCAGCTTTGGGGGACGCGGAAATCAGCCCCAGCATTTT,CASSFGGRGNQPQHF
TRBV5-1,TRBJ2-1,NA,NA,TGCGCCAGTGCGTACAATGAGCAGTTCTTC,CASAYNEQFF
TRBV5-1,TRBJ2-1,TRBD2,NA,TGCGCCAGCAGCCTCTACCTCCTAGCGGGGGGGTACAATGAGCAGTTCTTC,CASSLYLLAGGYNEQFF
TRBV18,TRBJ2-2,NA,NA,TGTGCCAGCTCCGAAACAGGGTCCGGGGAGCTGTTTTTT,CASSETGSGELFF
TRBV9,TRBJ1-5,NA,NA,TGTGCCAGCAGCGTAGGTAGCAATCAGCCCCAGCATTTT,CASSVGSNQPQHF
TRBV19,TRBJ2-3,NA,NA,TGTGCCAGTAGAAGACGACAGGCCACAGATACGCAGTATTTT,CASRRRQATDTQYF
TRBV5-1,TRBJ2-7,TRBD2,NA,TGCGCCAGCAGCTTGGATACGGGGGGTTACTCCTACGAGCAGTACTTC,CASSLDTGGYSYEQYF
TRBV5-6,TRBJ2-7,TRBD2,once,TGTGCCAGCAGCTTGGCCCAAGCGGGGGTGATCTCCTACGAGCAGTACTTC,CASSLAQAGVISYEQYF
TRBV12-1,TRBJ2-2,NA,few,TGTGCCAGCAGCCTCGGTCGGGTGGCTAGCGGGGGGGGCGGCACCGGGGAGCTGTTTTTT,CASSLGRVASGGGGTGELFF
TRBV9,TRBJ2-3,TRBD2,NA,TGTGCCAGCAGCCCCTTAGGCGGGGGGACCACAGATACGCAGTATTTT,CASSPLGGGTTDTQYF
TRBV3-1/TRBV3-2,TRBJ1-2,NA,NA,TGTGCCAGCAGCCGGACGGTGACCTATGGCTACACCTTC,CASSRTVTYGYTF
TRBV28,TRBJ1-6,NA,NA,TGTGCCACCGGTCCCTTAAATGATTCACCCCTCCACTTT,CATGPLNDSPLHF
TRBV9,TRBJ2-7,NA,NA,TGTGCCAGCAGCGTAGGAGGAGGGGTTTCCTACGAGCAGTACTTC,CASSVGGGVSYEQYF
TRBV9,TRBJ2-7,NA,NA,TGTGCCAGCAGCGCGGGAATCCGGGACCCCAACGAGCAGTACTTC,CASSAGIRDPNEQYF
TRBV5-1,TRBJ1-4,TRBD1,NA,TGCGCCAGCAGCCTGGGACAGACGGGGAATGAAAAACTGTTTTTT,CASSLGQTGNEKLFF
TRBV5-4,TRBJ2-1,NA,NA,TGTGCCAGCAGCTTAAAGACTACCCTAGCCAATGAGCAGTTCTTC,CASSLKTTLANEQFF
TRBV5-1,TRBJ2-4,NA,NA,TGCGCCAGCAGCTTGGGGCAGGATGAAAACATTCAGTACTTC,CASSLGQDENIQYF
TRBV28,TRBJ2-1,NA,NA,TGTGCCAGCAGTTTAGAGGGACGACGTAATAATGAGCAGTTCTTC,CASSLEGRRNNEQFF
TRBV29-1,TRBJ1-1,NA,NA,TGCAGCGTTGGGGGGTTTCGCACTGAAGCTTTCTTT,CSVGGFRTEAFF
TRBV2,TRBJ2-5,NA,NA,TGTGCCAGCAGTCTCGAGGGAGAGACCCAGTACTTC,CASSLEGETQYF
TRBV19,TRBJ1-5,NA,NA,TGTGCCAGTAGTCCCGCCGACGAACGGCCCCAGCATTTT,CASSPADERPQHF
TRBV18,TRBJ2-5,TRBD1,NA,TGTGCCAGCTCACCACTCACCGGGACAGGCAAAGAGACCCAGTACTTC,CASSPLTGTGKETQYF
TRBV30,TRBJ1-6,NA,NA,TGTGCCTGGAGTGAGCTAACAGGAAATTCACCCCTCCACTTT,CAWSELTGNSPLHF
TRBV19,TRBJ2-3,NA,NA,TGTGCCAGTAGTACGAGAGACACAGATACGCAGTATTTT,CASSTRDTDTQYF
TRBV7-2,TRBJ1-1,NA,NA,TGTGCCAGCAGCTTAGGTCCCAGGGAGGCGAACACTGAAGCTTTCTTT,CASSLGPREANTEAFF
TRBV15,TRBJ2-1,TRBD2,NA,TGTGCCACCAGGCTGGGGGTACCTAGCGGGGTTGACAATGAGCAGTTCTTC,CATRLGVPSGVDNEQFF
TRBV5-1,TRBJ1-2,TRBD1,NA,TGCGCCAGCAGCCCAACGACAGGGTCGGGCGGCTACACTTTC,CASSPTTGSGGYTF
TRBV28,TRBJ1-2,TRBD1,NA,TGTGCCAGCAGTTACCACAGGGGTTTATCGGATGGCTACACCTTC,CASSYHRGLSDGYTF
TRBV18,TRBJ1-2,NA,NA,TGTGCCAGCTCACCACCGGCCCTCGACAGCCTTACTCTCTATGGCTACACCTTC,CASSPPALDSLTLYGYTF
TRBV4-1,TRBJ1-2,NA,NA,TGCGCCAGCAGCCAAGATTCGGGGGGGGCGCAAAATACTGGCTACACCTTC,CASSQDSGGAQNTGYTF
TRBV5-1,TRBJ1-1,TRBD1,NA,TGCGCCAGCAGCCTAACTACCGGGACAGCTGAAGCTTTCTTT,CASSLTTGTAEAFF
TRBV6-5,TRBJ2-7,NA,few,TGTGCCAGCAGCTCAACCTACGAGCAGTACTTC,CASSSTYEQYF
TRBV3-1/TRBV3-2,TRBJ1-3,TRBD1,NA,TGTGCCAGCAGCGTCGACAGGGTCGGAAACACCATATATTTT,CASSVDRVGNTIYF
TRBV19,TRBJ2-7,TRBD1,NA,TGTGCCAGTAGTAAGGGGGCCCGTGCAGGGGAGCAGTACTTC,CASSKGARAGEQYF
TRBV24-1,TRBJ2-1,NA,NA,TGTGCCACCAGGGACATCTTATCCTACAATGAGCAGTTCTTC,CATRDILSYNEQFF
TRBV27,TRBJ1-4,NA,NA,TGTGCCAGCAGTTTATACCGTGGCGGCGGAGAAAAACTGTTTTTT,CASSLYRGGGEKLFF
TRBV5-6,TRBJ2-3,NA,NA,TGTGCCAGCAGCTTGGGAGGGAGCACAGATACGCAGTATTTT,CASSLGGSTDTQYF
TRBV6-6,TRBJ2-1,TRBD2,NA,TGTGCCAGCAGTTACGGAGGCGCGGGGGGCAATGAGCAGTTCTTC,CASSYGGAGGNEQFF
TRBV19,TRBJ2-3,TRBD2,NA,TGTGCCAGTAGTATACGGAGCGGGGGGCCCACAGATACGCAGTATTTT,CASSIRSGGPTDTQYF
TRBV2,TRBJ1-3,NA,NA,TGTGCCAGCAGCGTCCTGGGGGGAAACACCATATATTTT,CASSVLGGNTIYF
TRBV6-5,TRBJ1-3,NA,NA,TGTGCCAGCAGCGGACATTTTTCTGGAAACACCATATATTTT,CASSGHFSGNTIYF